This TCR beta chain was sequenced in a study of cytomegalovirus exposure and HLA in healthy donors. Study-level results: Usually a TCR sequence was rare, but some public TCRs were found in many donors.

Germline CDR1 and CDR2: SSHAT and FNYEAQ (reference sequence). The V end was cut by 5 bases, the J end by 8 bases, with 21 bases between. The CDR3 covers 15 residues. This clone appeared a single time. Its antigen is undetermined. Primers included in the PCR were 60 Vbeta and 13 Jbeta primers. Using immunoSEQ multiplex PCR, the repertoire was profiled, and TCRdb retains in-frame clones only, with some absent. In the table there are roughly 140,000 clones, roughly three quarters of which are singletons. The source of this sequence is a woman in her thirties or forties in good health and CMV-seronegative. The sample comprised PBMCs. This sequence joins TRBV7-7 and TRBJ1-2; D gene uncertain. This chain's CDR3 is CASSPRLWAGGGYTF. The CDR3 DNA reads TGTGCCAGCAGCCCAAGACTCTGGGCGGGCGGCGGCTACACCTTC.